These 20 T cell receptor beta chains originate from one sample sequenced in a study of a mutant IDH1 vaccine in newly diagnosed glioma. Time point meaning: week 23, last vaccination. The investigators gave 300 ug of mutant IDH1 20-mer peptide in each vaccine dose, together with topical imiquimod. These receptors have no identified antigens. Generated by immunoSEQ multiplex PCR, the TCRdb table keeps only in-frame clones and is missing some. The data show approximately 35,000 clones, roughly 90% seen once. This sample comprised PBMCs, obtained from a glioma patient whose treatment included an IDH1 peptide vaccine. The receptors here all came from a man aged 40-50 years with glioma.

The chain is built from TRBV9 and TRBJ2-1; D is unresolved. This CDR3 spans 15 amino acids. Between the trimmed V and J ends, which lost 0 bases and 2 bases, there was a span of 9 bases. The V gene's germline CDR1 is SGDLS and CDR2 YYNGEE. CDR3 sequence: CASSVVGGAYNEQFF. The CDR3 region has the DNA TGTGCCAGCAGCGTAGTCGGCGGAGCCTACAATGAGCAGTTCTTC. Full variable domain (missing parts from reference TRBV9 and TRBJ2-1): DSGVTQTPKHLITATGQRVTLRCSPRSGDLSVYWYQQSLDQGLQFLIQYYNGEERAKGNILERFSAQQFPDLHSELNLSSLELGDSALYFCASSVVGGAYNEQFFGPGTRLTVL.

Turning to this clone: Other DNA sequences within the sample encode an identical CDR3. The chain carries TRBV5-1 and TRBJ1-2, with 7 positions matching TRBD1. Germline trimming cut 0 bases from V and 4 bases from J; bases unmatched to any gene: 6. Germline values: CDR1 SGHRS, CDR2 YFSETQ. The CDR3 is 15 amino acids. CDR3: CASSLGGGSGYGYTF. In DNA, the CDR3 is TGCGCCAGCAGCTTGGGAGGGGGCAGTGGCTATGGCTACACCTTC.

This chain uses TRBV2 with TRBJ1-4; TRBD1 matches 10 bases. V lost 6 bases to trimming and J lost 5 bases; unmatched junction nucleotides: 9. Germline V gene data show CDR1 as SNHLY and CDR2 as FYNNEI. The CDR3 extends over 16 amino acids. CDR3 DNA: TGTGCCAGCAGCGTTATCTGGGACAGGGGAAATGAAAAACTGTTTTTT. The encoded protein is CASSVIWDRGNEKLFF.

The chain joins TRBV11-3 to TRBJ2-2; D is perhaps TRBD1 (6 bases). Trimming stripped 3 bases from V and 6 bases from J, with 11 bases between. The CDR3 totals 14 residues. CDR1 and CDR2 (germline): SGHNT, YENEEA. As DNA, the CDR3 is TGTGCCAGCAGCTTCGTACAGGGTCCCGGGGAGCTGTTTTTT. Amino acids: CASSFVQGPGELFF.

This sequence joins TRBV5-6 and TRBJ2-5; 13 bases map to TRBD2. The CDR3 is 18 residues long. The V gene end was trimmed by 0 bases and the J gene end by 0 bases; junction bases not matched to a gene: 5. Germline CDR1 reads SGHDT; CDR2 reads YYEEEE. CDR3 nucleotide sequence: TGTGCCAGCAGCTTGGAACTAGCGGGAGGGATGTACCAAGAGACCCAGTACTTC. It specifies CASSLELAGGMYQETQYF.

The chain carries TRBV28 and TRBJ1-1; D is ambiguous. CDR3 size: 18 residues. Looked up from germline, CDR1 is MDHEN and CDR2 is SYDVKM. Trimming removed 4 bases at V and 0 bases at J, with 21 bases between. The CDR3 DNA reads TGTGCCAGCAGTTCGATATCACGAAGATCGGGGATGAACACTGAAGCTTTCTTT. This sequence encodes CASSSISRRSGMNTEAFF. Full variable domain (rest looked up from reference TRBV28 and TRBJ1-1): DVKVTQSSRYLVKRTGEKVFLECVQDMDHENMFWYRQDPGLGLRLIYFSYDVKMKEKGDIPEGYSVSREKKERFSLILESASTNQTSMYLCASSSISRRSGMNTEAFFGQGTRLTVV.

The V call is TRBV6-5, the J call TRBJ2-3; D is undetermined. CDR3 length: 15 amino acids. Germline CDR1 is MNHEY and CDR2 is SVGAGI. Trimming shortened V by 4 bases and J by 5 bases, and 16 bases separated the two germline ends. CDR3 in amino acids: CASSFAGRLGDTQYF. The CDR3, as DNA: TGTGCCAGCAGTTTTGCAGGAAGGTTGGGAGATACGCAGTATTTT.

This chain links TRBV4-2 with TRBJ1-5; tentative D call: TRBD1 (6 bases). CDR1 is LGHNA, CDR2 YNFKEQ, per germline. V was clipped by 3 bases and J by 5 bases, with 14 bases between them. This CDR3 has 15 amino acids. The CDR3 region has the DNA TGTGCCAGCAGCCAGGACCCCCACAGGGATCAGCCCCAGCATTTT. This encodes CASSQDPHRDQPQHF.

The chain employs TRBV19 and TRBJ1-2; tentative D call: TRBD1 (5 bases). The germline gives CDR1 LNHDA, CDR2 SQIVND (reference sequence). V lost 5 bases to trimming and J lost 7 bases, with 17 bases between them. This CDR3 has 14 residues. The CDR3 region has the DNA TGTGCCAGTAGTCTCAGGGTAAAGGGAGGTGGCTACACCTTC. Its protein product is CASSLRVKGGGYTF. Full variable domain (outside the CDR3, taken from reference TRBV19 and TRBJ1-2): DGGITQSPKYLFRKEGQNVTLSCEQNLNHDAMYWYRQDPGQGLRLIYYSQIVNDFQKGDIAEGYSVSREKKESFPLTVTSAQKNPTAFYLCASSLRVKGGGYTFGSGTRLTVV.

The chain recombines TRBV10-1 with TRBJ2-1, with 10 bases fitting TRBD2. The V gene's germline CDR1 is WNHNN and CDR2 SYGVQD (reference sequence). CDR3 length equals 15 residues. V trimming: 8 bases; J trimming: 5 bases; junction bases outside the gene matches: 9. This CDR3 is CASRTGLAENNEQFF. CDR3 nucleotides: TGCGCCAGCCGTACTGGACTAGCGGAAAACAATGAGCAGTTCTTC.

V and J are TRBV6-5 and TRBJ1-4, with D maybe TRBD1 (6 bases). V shed 6 bases and J shed 8 bases, with 19 bases lying between them. The CDR3 length is 15 residues. Germline values: CDR1 MNHEY, CDR2 SVGAGI. CDR3 residues: CASSLAGESREKLFF. CDR3 sequence (DNA): TGTGCCAGCAGCCTGGCAGGGGAATCGAGGGAAAAACTGTTTTTT.

The chain employs TRBV28 and TRBJ2-7, with a tentative D call TRBD1 (6 bases). V was cut by 2 bases and J by 3 bases, with 11 bases left in between. Germline CDR1 reads MDHEN; CDR2 reads SYDVKM. This CDR3 contains 14 residues. The CDR3 reads CASSLGTQGYEQYF. Here the CDR3 DNA reads TGTGCCAGCAGTTTAGGTACACAGGGCTACGAGCAGTACTTC. Filled out from reference TRBV28 and TRBJ2-7, the complete variable domain reads DVKVTQSSRYLVKRTGEKVFLECVQDMDHENMFWYRQDPGLGLRLIYFSYDVKMKEKGDIPEGYSVSREKKERFSLILESASTNQTSMYLCASSLGTQGYEQYFGPGTRLTVT.

The CDR3 sequence: CASSLGQGRNEQFF. In DNA, the CDR3 is TGTGCCAGCAGCTTGGGACAGGGTAGGAATGAGCAGTTCTTC. J is TRBJ2-1 and V is TRBV7-3, with 9 positions matching TRBD1. Germline V gene lookup returns CDR1 SGHTA and CDR2 FQGTGA. The trim removed 3 bases at V and 7 bases at J, leaving 4 bases unmatched. The length of the CDR3 is 14 residues.

This chain links TRBV7-2 with TRBJ2-1; maybe TRBD2 (6 bases). Trimming shortened V by 4 bases and J by 10 bases, and 11 bases separated the two germline ends. CDR1 and CDR2 (germline): SGHTA, FQGNSA. The CDR3 length is 12 residues. The CDR3 DNA follows: TGTGCCAGCAGCTCTGCGGGGCCCGAGCAGTTCTTC. This codes for CASSSAGPEQFF.

The V gene is TRBV5-6, the J gene TRBJ2-1; no clear D. CDR1 is SGHDT and CDR2 is YYEEEE in the germline V gene. CDR3 length: 16 residues. V was cut by 0 bases and J by 2 bases, with 12 bases left in between. The CDR3 loop is CASSLAAEPAYNEQFF. CDR3 sequence (DNA): TGTGCCAGCAGCTTGGCCGCGGAACCCGCCTACAATGAGCAGTTCTTC.

The chain combines TRBV5-1 with TRBJ1-1; D gene ambiguous. The CDR3 is made up of 14 amino acids. The ends were cut back, 2 bases at V and 4 bases at J, with 12 bases in the middle. The germline V gene has CDR1 SGHRS and CDR2 YFSETQ. CDR3 residues: CASSFRSPGTEAFF. CDR3 nucleotides: TGCGCCAGCAGCTTTCGTTCCCCGGGCACTGAAGCTTTCTTT. Together with reference TRBV5-1 and TRBJ1-1, the CDR3 gives the full variable domain: KAGVTQTPRYLIKTRGQQVTLSCSPISGHRSVSWYQQTPGQGLQFLFEYFSETQRNKGNFPGRFSGRQFSNSRSEMNVSTLELGDSALYLCASSFRSPGTEAFFGQGTRLTVV.

V gene TRBV20-1 combines with J gene TRBJ2-7, with no clear D. The germline V gene has CDR1 DFQATT and CDR2 SNEGSKA (reference sequence). V dropped 6 bases and J dropped 3 bases, with 6 bases sitting between them. CDR3 size: 10 residues. The CDR3 here is CSARSYEQYF. The DNA for the CDR3 is TGCAGTGCAAGGAGCTACGAGCAGTACTTC.

The V gene is TRBV9, the J gene TRBJ1-3, with TRBD1 as a possible D gene (5 bases). This CDR3 has 16 amino acids. Germline CDR1 SGDLS, CDR2 YYNGEE. The V end lost 3 bases, the J end lost 0 bases, and 13 bases lay between the germline ends. The CDR3 DNA follows: TGTGCCAGCAGCGAGACACAGGTCTACTCTGGAAACACCATATATTTT. Amino acids: CASSETQVYSGNTIYF.

The gene calls are TRBV7-2 and TRBJ2-3, with D hard to call. V was clipped by 4 bases and J by 6 bases, with 8 bases between them. CDR3 size: 12 residues. CDR1 and CDR2 (germline): SGHTA, FQGNSA. The CDR3 sequence is CASSSSLDTQYF. The CDR3 DNA reads as TGTGCCAGCAGCTCGTCTTTGGATACGCAGTATTTT. Using reference TRBV7-2 and TRBJ2-3 for the parts outside the CDR3, the full variable domain is GAGVSQSPSNKVTEKGKDVELRCDPISGHTALYWYRQSLGQGLEFLIYFQGNSAPDKSGLPSDRFSAERTGGSVSTLTIQRTQQEDSAVYLCASSSSLDTQYFGPGTRLTVL.

The rearrangement links TRBV7-9 to TRBJ2-1; 7 nucleotides agree with TRBD2. The CDR3 contains 14 residues. V shed 1 base and J 10 bases; nucleotides not matched to a gene: 7. CDR1 SEHNR and CDR2 FQNEAQ come from the germline V gene (reference sequence). DNA of the CDR3: TGTGCCAGCAGCTTAGGAGGACTAGTGGGAGAGCAGTTCTTC. Amino acids: CASSLGGLVGEQFF.